In its sample, the clone carrying this T cell receptor beta chain was seen many times. These data belong to a study of T cells after yellow fever vaccination. For TCR, cDNA came from 5'RACE template switching, which added a universal primer site and UMIs. TCRdb re-called the 5' RACE reads with MiXCR, one entry per CDR3 protein. Found here are roughly 32,000 distinct CDR3 sequences, more than 6.5% of them singletons; the top ten hold approximately 23%. The CDR3 contains 16 residues. The germline V and J ends were trimmed by 2 bases and 0 bases, with 11 bases remaining between them. The V gene's germline CDR1 is KGHDR and CDR2 SFDVKD. Points from the study as a whole: Almost every vaccine-responding clonotype was undetectable in sorted memory subsets on day 0. In FACS-sorted repertoires, abundant clonotypes from the bulk population could appear as contaminants. The booster response re-showed most primary clones: 95% to 96% CD4, approximately 90% CD8.

The material was PBMCs, either bulk or a sorted T-cell subset (CD4+, CD8+, memory, or dextramer-sorted; not recorded which), obtained on the day of the first yellow fever vaccination. V is TRBV24-1 and J is TRBJ2-3; D could derive from TRBD1 or TRBD2 (5 bases each). The sequence derives from a man younger than 35 who received the YFV17D yellow fever vaccine. The CDR3 reads CATSDSGTASTDTQYF. The CDR3 DNA reads as TGTGCCACCAGTGATTCCGGGACGGCTAGCACAGATACGCAGTATTTT.